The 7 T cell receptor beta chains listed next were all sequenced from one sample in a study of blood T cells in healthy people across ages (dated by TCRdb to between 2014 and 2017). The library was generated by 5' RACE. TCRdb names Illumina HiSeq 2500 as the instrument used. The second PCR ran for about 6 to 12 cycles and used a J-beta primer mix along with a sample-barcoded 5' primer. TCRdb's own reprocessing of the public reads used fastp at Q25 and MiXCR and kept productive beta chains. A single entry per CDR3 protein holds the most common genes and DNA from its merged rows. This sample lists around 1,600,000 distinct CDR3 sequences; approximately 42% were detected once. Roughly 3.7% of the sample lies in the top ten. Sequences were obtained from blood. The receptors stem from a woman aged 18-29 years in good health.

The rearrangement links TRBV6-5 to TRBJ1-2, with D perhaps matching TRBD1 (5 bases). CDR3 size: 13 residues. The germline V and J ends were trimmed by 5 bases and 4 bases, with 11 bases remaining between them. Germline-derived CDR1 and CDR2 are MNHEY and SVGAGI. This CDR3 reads CASSTRDGYGYTF. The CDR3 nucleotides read TGTGCCAGCAGTACCCGGGACGGCTATGGCTACACCTTC.

This CDR3 reads CASARKRRNTEAFF. The CDR3 DNA follows: TGTGCCAGTGCGCGCAAGCGGCGGAACACTGAAGCTTTCTTT. The rearrangement joins TRBV6-5 to TRBJ1-1, with no clear D. There are 14 residues in the CDR3. Trimming removed 9 bases at V and 1 base at J, with 15 bases between. Per the germline V gene, CDR1 is MNHEY and CDR2 is SVGAGI.

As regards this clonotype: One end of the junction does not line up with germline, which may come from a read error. CDR3 sequence: CASGQGDLGYEKLFF. The CDR3 DNA follows: TGTGCCAGCGGCCAAGGGGATCTCGGCTATGAAAAACTGTTTTTT. The V call is TRBV14, the J call TRBJ1-4, with D possibly matching TRBD1 (5 bases). Looked up from germline, CDR1 is SGHDN and CDR2 is FVKESK. This CDR3 comprises 15 residues. The whole variable domain, remainder taken from reference TRBV14 and TRBJ1-4, is EAGVTQFPSHSVIEKGQTVTLRCDPISGHDNLYWYRRVMGKEIKFLLHFVKESKQDESGMPNNRFLAERTGGTYSTLKVQPAELEDSGVYFCASGQGDLGYEKLFFGSGTQLSVL.

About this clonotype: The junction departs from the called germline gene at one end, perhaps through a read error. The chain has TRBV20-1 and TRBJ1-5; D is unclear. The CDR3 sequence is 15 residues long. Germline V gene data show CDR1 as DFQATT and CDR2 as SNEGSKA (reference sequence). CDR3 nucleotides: TGCATTGCTAGAGATCGAGACTATAGCAATCAGCCCCAGCATTTT. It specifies CIARDRDYSNQPQHF.

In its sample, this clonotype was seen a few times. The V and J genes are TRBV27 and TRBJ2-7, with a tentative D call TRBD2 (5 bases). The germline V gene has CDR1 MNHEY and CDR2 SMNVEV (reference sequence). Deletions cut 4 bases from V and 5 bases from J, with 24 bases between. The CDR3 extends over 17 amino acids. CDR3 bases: TGTGCCAGCAGTTCGCTCCTGTCTGAGGGCTTTGGCCACGAGCAGTACTTC. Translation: CASSSLLSEGFGHEQYF.

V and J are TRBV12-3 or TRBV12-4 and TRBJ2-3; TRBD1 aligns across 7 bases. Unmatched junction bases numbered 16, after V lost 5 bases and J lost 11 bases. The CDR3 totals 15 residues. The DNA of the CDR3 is TGTGCCAGCAGTCCCCGGACAGGAGAAGCAGATGTGCAGTATTTT. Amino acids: CASSPRTGEADVQYF.

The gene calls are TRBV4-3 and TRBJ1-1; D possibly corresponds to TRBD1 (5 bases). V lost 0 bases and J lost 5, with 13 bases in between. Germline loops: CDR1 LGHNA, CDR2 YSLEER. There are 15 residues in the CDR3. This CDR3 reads CASSQEVGGRTEAFF. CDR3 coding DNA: TGCGCCAGCAGCCAAGAGGTGGGGGGAAGGACTGAAGCTTTCTTT.